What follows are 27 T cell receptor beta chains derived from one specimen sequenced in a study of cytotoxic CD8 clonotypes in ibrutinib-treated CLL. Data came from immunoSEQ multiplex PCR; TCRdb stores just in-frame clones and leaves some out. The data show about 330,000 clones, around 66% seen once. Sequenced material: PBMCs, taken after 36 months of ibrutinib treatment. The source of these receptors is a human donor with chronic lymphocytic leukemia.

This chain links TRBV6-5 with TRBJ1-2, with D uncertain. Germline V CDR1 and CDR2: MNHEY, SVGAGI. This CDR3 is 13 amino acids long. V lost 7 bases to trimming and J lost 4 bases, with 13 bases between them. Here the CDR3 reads CASTLGSSYGYTF. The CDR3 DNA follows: TGTGCCAGCACTCTAGGGAGCTCCTATGGCTACACCTTC.

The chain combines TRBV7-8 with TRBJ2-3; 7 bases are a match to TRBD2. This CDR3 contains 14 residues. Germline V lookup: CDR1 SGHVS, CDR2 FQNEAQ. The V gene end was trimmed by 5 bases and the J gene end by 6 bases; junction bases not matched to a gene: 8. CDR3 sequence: CASSKLAQSDTQYF. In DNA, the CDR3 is TGTGCCAGCAGCAAACTAGCGCAGTCGGATACGCAGTATTTT. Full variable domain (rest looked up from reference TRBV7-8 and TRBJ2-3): GAGVSQSPRYKVAKRGQDVALRCDPISGHVSLFWYQQALGQGPEFLTYFQNEAQLDKSGLPSDRFFAERPEGSVSTLKIQRTQQEDSAVYLCASSKLAQSDTQYFGPGTRLTVL.

DNA for the CDR3: TGCGCCAGCAGCCAAGATTACGAACTAGCGGGATACAATGAGCAGTTCTTC. Translating it yields CASSQDYELAGYNEQFF. The chain uses TRBV4-3 and TRBJ2-1; TRBD2 aligns across 10 bases. Germline lookup yields CDR1 LGHNA and CDR2 YSLEER. V trimming: 0 bases; J trimming: 4 bases; junction bases outside the gene matches: 6. CDR3 length: 17 amino acids.

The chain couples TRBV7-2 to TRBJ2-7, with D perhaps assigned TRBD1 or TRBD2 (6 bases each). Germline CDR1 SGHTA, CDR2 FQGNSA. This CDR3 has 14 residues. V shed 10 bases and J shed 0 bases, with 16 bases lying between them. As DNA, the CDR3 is TGTGCCACCAAACAGGGAGGCCCCTCCTACGAGCAGTACTTC. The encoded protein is CATKQGGPSYEQYF.

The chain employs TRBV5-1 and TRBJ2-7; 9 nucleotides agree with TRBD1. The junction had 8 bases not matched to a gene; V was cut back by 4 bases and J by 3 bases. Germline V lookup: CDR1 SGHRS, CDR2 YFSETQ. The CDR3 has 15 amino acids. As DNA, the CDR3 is TGCGCCAGCAGCGCGGACAGGGGAGGCCTCTACGAGCAGTACTTC. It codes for CASSADRGGLYEQYF.

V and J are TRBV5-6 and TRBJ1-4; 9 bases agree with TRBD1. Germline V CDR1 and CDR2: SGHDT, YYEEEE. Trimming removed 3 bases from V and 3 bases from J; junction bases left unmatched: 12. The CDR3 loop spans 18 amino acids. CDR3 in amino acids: CASSSYRGQISANEKLFF. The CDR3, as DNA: TGTGCCAGCAGCTCTTACAGGGGGCAGATTTCAGCTAATGAAAAACTGTTTTTT. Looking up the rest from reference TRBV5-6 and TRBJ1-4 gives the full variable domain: DAGVTQSPTHLIKTRGQQVTLRCSPKSGHDTVSWYQQALGQGPQFIFQYYEEEERQRGNFPDRFSGHQFPNYSSELNVNALLLGDSALYLCASSSYRGQISANEKLFFGSGTQLSVL.

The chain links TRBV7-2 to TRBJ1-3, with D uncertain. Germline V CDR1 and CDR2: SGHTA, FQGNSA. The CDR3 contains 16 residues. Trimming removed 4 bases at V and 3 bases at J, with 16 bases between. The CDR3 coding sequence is TGTGCCAGCAGCTACCAATCAGCGGGCGTTGGAAACACCATATATTTT. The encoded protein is CASSYQSAGVGNTIYF.

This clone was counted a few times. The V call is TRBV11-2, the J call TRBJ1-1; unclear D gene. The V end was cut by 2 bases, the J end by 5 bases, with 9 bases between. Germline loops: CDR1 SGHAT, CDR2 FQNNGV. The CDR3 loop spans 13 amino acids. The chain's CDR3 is CASSLLGMTEAFF. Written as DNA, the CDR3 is TGTGCCAGCAGCTTATTGGGTATGACTGAAGCTTTCTTT.

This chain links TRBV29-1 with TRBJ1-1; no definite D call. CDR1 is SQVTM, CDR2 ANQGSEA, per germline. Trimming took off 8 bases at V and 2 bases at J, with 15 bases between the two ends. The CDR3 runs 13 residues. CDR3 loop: CSLTGPRNTEAFF. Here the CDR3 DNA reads TGCAGCCTCACCGGGCCGCGCAACACTGAAGCTTTCTTT.

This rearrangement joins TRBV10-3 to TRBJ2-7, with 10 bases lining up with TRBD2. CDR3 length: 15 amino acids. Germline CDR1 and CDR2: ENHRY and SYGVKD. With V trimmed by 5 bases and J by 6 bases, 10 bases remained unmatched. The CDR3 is CAISFGTSVPREQYF. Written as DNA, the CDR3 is TGTGCCATCAGTTTTGGGACTAGCGTCCCTCGCGAGCAGTACTTC.

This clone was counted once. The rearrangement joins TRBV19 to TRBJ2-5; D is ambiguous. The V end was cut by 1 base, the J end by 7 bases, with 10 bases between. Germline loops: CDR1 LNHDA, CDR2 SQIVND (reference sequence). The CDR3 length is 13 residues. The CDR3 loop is CASSIARDWTQYF. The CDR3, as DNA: TGTGCCAGTAGTATAGCCCGAGATTGGACCCAGTACTTC.

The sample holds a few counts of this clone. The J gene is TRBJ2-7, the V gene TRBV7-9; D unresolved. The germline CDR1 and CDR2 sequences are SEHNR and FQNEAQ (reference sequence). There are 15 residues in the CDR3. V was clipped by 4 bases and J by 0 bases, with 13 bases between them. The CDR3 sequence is CASSSPEGRSYEQYF. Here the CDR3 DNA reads TGTGCCAGCAGCTCCCCCGAAGGGCGCTCCTACGAGCAGTACTTC.

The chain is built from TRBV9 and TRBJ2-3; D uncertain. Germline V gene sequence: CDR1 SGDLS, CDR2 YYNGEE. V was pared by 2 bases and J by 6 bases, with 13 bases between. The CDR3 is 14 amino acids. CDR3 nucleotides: TGTGCCAGCAGCGTGGAAGGGCCGAGGGATACGCAGTATTTT. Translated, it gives CASSVEGPRDTQYF.

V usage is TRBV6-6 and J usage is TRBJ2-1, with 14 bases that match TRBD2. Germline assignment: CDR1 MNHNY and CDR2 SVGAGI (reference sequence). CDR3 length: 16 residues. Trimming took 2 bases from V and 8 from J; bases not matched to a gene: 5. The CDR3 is CASSYGLAGGGDEQFF. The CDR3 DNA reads TGTGCCAGCAGTTACGGACTAGCGGGAGGTGGGGATGAGCAGTTCTTC.

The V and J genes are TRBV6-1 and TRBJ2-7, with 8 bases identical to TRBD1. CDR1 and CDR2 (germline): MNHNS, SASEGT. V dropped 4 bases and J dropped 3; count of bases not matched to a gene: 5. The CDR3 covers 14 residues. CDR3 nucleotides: TGTGCCAGCAGTGTGACAGGGGTCAGCTACGAGCAGTACTTC. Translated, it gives CASSVTGVSYEQYF.

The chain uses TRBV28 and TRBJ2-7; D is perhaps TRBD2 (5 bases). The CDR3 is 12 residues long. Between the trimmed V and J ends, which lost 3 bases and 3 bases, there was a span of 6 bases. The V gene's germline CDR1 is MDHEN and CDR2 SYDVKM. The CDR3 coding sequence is TGTGCCAGCAGTTTTGCGGGCTACGAGCAGTACTTC. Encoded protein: CASSFAGYEQYF.

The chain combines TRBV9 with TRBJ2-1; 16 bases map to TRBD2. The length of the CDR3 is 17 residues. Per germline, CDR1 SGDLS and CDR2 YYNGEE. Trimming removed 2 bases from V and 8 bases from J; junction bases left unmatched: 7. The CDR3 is CASSVTGLAGGTHEQFF. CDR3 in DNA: TGTGCCAGCAGCGTCACGGGACTAGCGGGGGGGACACATGAGCAGTTCTTC.

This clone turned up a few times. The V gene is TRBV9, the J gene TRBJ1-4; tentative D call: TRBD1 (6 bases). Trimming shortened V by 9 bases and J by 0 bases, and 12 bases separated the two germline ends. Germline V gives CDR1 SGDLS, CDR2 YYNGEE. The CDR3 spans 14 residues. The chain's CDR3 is CATSQGPTNEKLFF. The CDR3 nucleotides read TGTGCCACCTCACAGGGTCCAACTAATGAAAAACTGTTTTTT.

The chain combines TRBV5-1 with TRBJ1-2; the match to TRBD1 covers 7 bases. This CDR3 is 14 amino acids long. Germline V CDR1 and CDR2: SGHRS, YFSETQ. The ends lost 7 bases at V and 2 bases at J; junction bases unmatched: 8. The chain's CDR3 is CASRIETGNYGYTF. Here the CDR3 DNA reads TGCGCCAGCCGAATCGAGACAGGGAACTATGGCTACACCTTC.

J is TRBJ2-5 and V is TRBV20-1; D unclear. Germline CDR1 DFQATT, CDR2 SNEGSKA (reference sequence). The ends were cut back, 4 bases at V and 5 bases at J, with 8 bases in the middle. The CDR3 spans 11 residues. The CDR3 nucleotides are TGCAGTGCTACCATACTGGAGACCCAGTACTTC. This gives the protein CSATILETQYF.

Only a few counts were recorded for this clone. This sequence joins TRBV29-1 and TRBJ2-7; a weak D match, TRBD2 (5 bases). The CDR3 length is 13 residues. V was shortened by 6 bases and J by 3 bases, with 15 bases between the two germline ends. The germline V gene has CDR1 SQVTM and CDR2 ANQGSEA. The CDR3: CSVAGGLFYEQYF. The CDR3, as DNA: TGCAGCGTCGCCGGAGGACTGTTCTACGAGCAGTACTTC.

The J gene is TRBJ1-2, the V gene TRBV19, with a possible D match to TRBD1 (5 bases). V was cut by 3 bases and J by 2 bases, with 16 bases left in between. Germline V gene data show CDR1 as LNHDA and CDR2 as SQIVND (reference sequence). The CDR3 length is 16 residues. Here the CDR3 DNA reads TGTGCCAGTAGTATGAACAAGAAGGGGATGAACTATGGCTACACCTTC. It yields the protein CASSMNKKGMNYGYTF. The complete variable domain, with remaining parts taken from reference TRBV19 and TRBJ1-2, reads DGGITQSPKYLFRKEGQNVTLSCEQNLNHDAMYWYRQDPGQGLRLIYYSQIVNDFQKGDIAEGYSVSREKKESFPLTVTSAQKNPTAFYLCASSMNKKGMNYGYTFGSGTRLTVV.

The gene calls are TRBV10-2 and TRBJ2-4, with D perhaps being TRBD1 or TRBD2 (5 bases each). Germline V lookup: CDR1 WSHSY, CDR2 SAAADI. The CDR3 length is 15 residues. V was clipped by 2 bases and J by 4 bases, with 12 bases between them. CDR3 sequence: CASSEIGTSKNIQYF. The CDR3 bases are TGCGCCAGCAGTGAGATAGGGACGAGTAAAAACATTCAGTACTTC.

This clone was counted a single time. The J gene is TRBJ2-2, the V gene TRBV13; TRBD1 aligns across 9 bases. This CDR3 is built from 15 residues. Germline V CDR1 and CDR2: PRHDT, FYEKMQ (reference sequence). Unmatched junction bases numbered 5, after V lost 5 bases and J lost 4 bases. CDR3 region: CASSHGTGSTGELFF. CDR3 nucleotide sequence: TGTGCCAGCAGCCACGGGACAGGGAGCACCGGGGAGCTGTTTTTT. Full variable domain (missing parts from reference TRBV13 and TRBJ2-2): AAGVIQSPRHLIKEKRETATLKCYPIPRHDTVYWYQQGPGQDPQFLISFYEKMQSDKGSIPDRFSAQQFSDYHSELNMSSLELGDSALYFCASSHGTGSTGELFFGEGSRLTVL.

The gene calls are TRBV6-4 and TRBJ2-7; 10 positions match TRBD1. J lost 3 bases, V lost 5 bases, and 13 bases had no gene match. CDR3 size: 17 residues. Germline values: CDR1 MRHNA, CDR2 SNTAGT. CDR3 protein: CASSPRNWTGGGYEQYF. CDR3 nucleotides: TGTGCCAGCAGTCCAAGGAATTGGACAGGGGGTGGCTACGAGCAGTACTTC.

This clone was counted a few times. CDR3 sequence (DNA): TGCGCCAGCAGCTTGTCAGGGATCAATCAGCCCCAGCATTTT. Translated, it gives CASSLSGINQPQHF. This rearrangement joins TRBV5-1 to TRBJ1-5; tentatively, D is TRBD1 (5 bases). The CDR3 is 14 residues long. V lost 1 base, J lost 3 bases, and 8 bases lay in between. The germline CDR1 and CDR2 sequences are SGHRS and YFSETQ.

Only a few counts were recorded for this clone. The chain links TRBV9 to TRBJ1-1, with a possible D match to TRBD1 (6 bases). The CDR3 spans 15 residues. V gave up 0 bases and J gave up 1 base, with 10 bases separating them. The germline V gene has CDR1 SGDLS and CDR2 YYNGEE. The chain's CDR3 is CASSVATGWNTEAFF. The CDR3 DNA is TGTGCCAGCAGCGTAGCTACAGGGTGGAACACTGAAGCTTTCTTT.